This T cell receptor beta chain was sequenced in a study of T cells in Graves' hyperthyroidism and ophthalmopathy. Study at large: Peripheral blood collection took place at initial diagnosis, before any treatment.

Regions amplified from RNA transcripts were the TCR beta CDR3 regions. A first-round RT-PCR of the TCR CDR3 used the HTBI primer set. TCRdb recomputed calls from the multiplex PCR reads with MiXCR, one row per CDR3 protein. The sample comprises around 520,000 distinct CDR3 sequences, 13% to 15% of which are singletons, and around 14% rests with the top ten. Trimming stripped 0 bases from V and 5 bases from J, with 22 bases between. This CDR3 is built from 18 residues. Germline V gene data show CDR1 as SGHDN and CDR2 as FVKESK. Newly diagnosed hyperthyroidism, duration under 2 months, in patients aged 18 to 65. Each diagnosis drew on symptoms, thyroxine, TRAb, thyroid ultrasound and orbital computed tomography findings. This clonotype occurred many times.

The sequence derives from a middle-aged woman with Graves' hyperthyroidism. The chain combines TRBV14 with TRBJ1-1; D is unresolved. Sequenced sample: blood. For the CDR3, the DNA is TGTGCCAGCAGCCAAGATTCCGGTCTTTTTCCCGGGAGGACTGAAGCTTTCTTT. This sequence encodes CASSQDSGLFPGRTEAFF.